A selection of T cell receptor beta chains follows, all from one sample in a study of T-cell reconstitution after alpha-beta-depleted transplantation in children. TCRdb processed the PCR reads anew with MiXCR; each CDR3 protein has one entry. Among about 900,000 distinct CDR3 sequences, about 26% were seen once, and the ten largest hold more than 25%. Specimen: PBMCs, mostly from graft donor cells, collected 360 days after TCRalphabeta/CD19-depleted stem cell transplant. Receptor source: a boy younger than two who had a stem cell transplant for SCID, so the T cells may come from the graft donor. CDR3s include the opening cysteine and the closing phenylalanine or tryptophan. D genes are given only for firm matches. Only some rows state a clone size, as once, few, many or a class for expanded clones.

j_call v_call clone_size d_call cdr3_nt cdr3_aa
TRBJ1-1 TRBV12-3/TRBV12-4 many TRBD1 TGTGCCAGCAGTTCACAGACAGGGGTGAACACTGAAGCTTTCTTT CASSSQTGVNTEAFF
TRBJ1-4 TRBV12-3/TRBV12-4 - - TGTGCCAGCAGTCTCCGGGAGGATGCAACTAATGAAAAACTGTTTTTT CASSLREDATNEKLFF
TRBJ2-1 TRBV21-1 - - TGTGCCAGCAGCAAAGGAGTCCCTAGCGGGTGGAGCTCCTACAATGAGCAGTTCTTC CASSKGVPSGWSSYNEQFF
TRBJ2-1 TRBV6-2/TRBV6-3 once - TGTGCCAGCAACGTACTGGGGAAATCCTACAATGAGCAGTTCTTC CASNVLGKSYNEQFF
TRBJ2-3 TRBV20-1 few - TGCAGTGCTAGAGAGACGGGGTATACGCAGTATTTT CSARETGYTQYF
TRBJ2-2 TRBV5-1 - - TGCGCCAGCAGCTTGCTGACGGACACCGGGGAGCTGTTTTTT CASSLLTDTGELFF
TRBJ1-5 TRBV20-1 few - TGCAGTGCTAGAGATGAAGTTCAGCCCCAGCATTTT CSARDEVQPQHF
TRBJ2-3 TRBV29-1 - - TGCAGCGTTGAAGGGGCCCTCACAGATACGCAGTATTTT CSVEGALTDTQYF
TRBJ1-2 TRBV5-5 - - TGTGCCAGCAGCCCATTGACAGGATTATATGGCTACACCTTC CASSPLTGLYGYTF
TRBJ2-2 TRBV12-3/TRBV12-4 - - TGTGCCAGCAGTTTATCCGGAGCCGGCTCTGCCGGGGAGCTGTTTTTT CASSLSGAGSAGELFF
TRBJ2-1 TRBV7-2 few TRBD2 TGTGCCAGCAGCTCCGAGCGGGGATCCTACAATGAGCAGTTCTTC CASSSERGSYNEQFF
TRBJ2-5 TRBV5-1 few - TGCGCCAGCAGCTTTAGCTGGTCCCAAGAGACCCAGTACTTC CASSFSWSQETQYF
TRBJ1-1 TRBV5-5 - TRBD1 TGTGCCAGCAGCTTCCCCGGGACAGGGTACACTGAAGCTTTCTTT CASSFPGTGYTEAFF
TRBJ2-7 TRBV4-2 few - TGTGCCAGCAGCCAATCAACAAGTTACGAGCAGTACTTC CASSQSTSYEQYF
TRBJ1-2 TRBV6-2/TRBV6-3 - TRBD1 TGTGCCAGCAGAATCGACAGGGCGGATGGCTACACCTTC CASRIDRADGYTF
TRBJ1-3 TRBV12-3/TRBV12-4 few TRBD1 TGTGCCAGCAGTTATGGGACAGGGGTCAACACCATATATTTT CASSYGTGVNTIYF
TRBJ2-7 TRBV5-6 - TRBD1 TGTGCCAGCAACCCCCCGCGGGACAGGGTGGCCTACGAGCAGTACTTC CASNPPRDRVAYEQYF
TRBJ2-5 TRBV19 - - TGTGCCAGTAGTACAAAACAGGCCCATCTGATTGAGACCCAGTACTTC CASSTKQAHLIETQYF
TRBJ1-1 TRBV12-3/TRBV12-4 - - TGTGCCAGCAGTTTTATAGGGACCCCCAACACTGAAGCTTTCTTT CASSFIGTPNTEAFF
TRBJ2-1 TRBV4-1 few TRBD2 TGCGCCAGCAGCCAAGATGGACTAGCGGGGGGGCGTTACTACAATGAGCAGTTCTTC CASSQDGLAGGRYYNEQFF
TRBJ1-5 TRBV15 - - TGTGCCACCAGCACCGTCGTAGGCAATCAGCCCCAGCATTTT CATSTVVGNQPQHF
TRBJ2-5 TRBV5-5 - TRBD2 TGTGCCAGCAGCCCGGGACCAGCGGGGTCAGAGACCCAGTACTTC CASSPGPAGSETQYF
TRBJ2-1 TRBV9 - - TGTGCCAGCAGCGGATACGCGGGGCTTGGGAATGAGCAGTTCTTC CASSGYAGLGNEQFF
TRBJ2-3 TRBV2 few - TGTGCCAGCAGTGAAGTTTCCTCTCAGTATTTT CASSEVSSQYF
TRBJ1-5 TRBV28 many - TGTGCCAGTACAGGCAGCAATCAGCCCCAGCATTTT CASTGSNQPQHF
TRBJ2-7 TRBV5-7 - TRBD1 TGTGCCAGCAGCTACCCCGGGACAGTGGAATCCTACGAGCAGTACTTC CASSYPGTVESYEQYF
TRBJ2-3 TRBV13 - - TGTGCCAGCAGCGTGGAGGGGGGCCCCTCCCTCACAGATACGCAGTATTTT CASSVEGGPSLTDTQYF
TRBJ1-2 TRBV18 - - TGTGCCAGCTCACCAAGGTCCTTCGATGGCTACACCTTC CASSPRSFDGYTF
TRBJ2-7 TRBV5-1 - - TGCGCCAGCAGCTTGTACACGGACTCCTACGAGCAGTACTTC CASSLYTDSYEQYF
TRBJ2-1 TRBV10-3 few - TGTGCCATCAGTGAAGGTCTAGCCGATGAGCAGTTCTTC CAISEGLADEQFF
TRBJ2-1 TRBV21-1 - - TGTGCCAGCACTCTAGCGCCGGGCCAGAATGAGCAGTTCTTC CASTLAPGQNEQFF
TRBJ2-2 TRBV5-1 - - TGCGCCAGCAGCTCGACTGCACAAGTTACCGGGGAGCTGTTTTTT CASSSTAQVTGELFF
TRBJ2-5 TRBV2 - TRBD2 TGTGCCAGCAAATCCGTAGCGGGGCAAGAGACCCAGTACTTC CASKSVAGQETQYF
TRBJ2-6 TRBV5-1 few TRBD1 TGCGCCAGCAGCCCCCTCGGACAGGGGGCCTCTGGGGCCAACGTCCTGACTTTC CASSPLGQGASGANVLTF
TRBJ2-1 TRBV4-1 - - TGCGCCAGCAGCCCCCTGACTAGGGCCAATGAGCAGTTCTTC CASSPLTRANEQFF
TRBJ1-1 TRBV19 - TRBD1 TGTGCCAGTAGTATAACAGGGGTGAACACTGAAGCTTTCTTT CASSITGVNTEAFF